The next 22 T cell receptor beta chains were all read from a single sample in a study of blood T cell repertoires in COVID-19. Assay used: immunoSEQ multiplex PCR; TCRdb lists only in-frame clones, some missing. Among roughly 30,000 clones listed, 70% to 90% were seen once. Sequenced input: peripheral blood. The source of these receptors is a human donor in a cohort sampled during active COVID-19.

In DNA, the CDR3 is TGTGCCAGCAGCTTATGGACTTACTACGAGCAGTACTTC. Amino acid sequence: CASSLWTYYEQYF. The chain recombines TRBV7-8 with TRBJ2-7, with D possibly being TRBD2 (5 bases). Trimming removed 2 bases at V and 3 bases at J, with 8 bases between. CDR1 is SGHVS and CDR2 is FQNEAQ in the germline V gene. This CDR3 is built from 13 residues.

The rearrangement joins TRBV7-9 to TRBJ2-2; 11 bases are a match to TRBD2. CDR1 and CDR2 from the germline V gene are SEHNR and FQNEAQ (reference sequence). With 3 bases clipped from V and 10 bases from J, the junction kept 7 bases outside the gene matches. This CDR3 spans 15 amino acids. In nucleotides, the CDR3 is TGTGCCAGCAGCTTTCGTAGCGGGGGGGCGGCGGAGCTGTTTTTT. Translation gives CASSFRSGGAAELFF.

The rearrangement uses TRBV12-3 or TRBV12-4 and TRBJ2-7; D gene unclear. V lost 4 bases, J lost 5 bases, and 9 bases lay in between. This CDR3 has 12 residues. The CDR3 reads CASSSPFDEQYF. The CDR3 nucleotides read TGTGCCAGCAGTTCCCCTTTTGACGAGCAGTACTTC.

The gene calls are TRBV20-1 and TRBJ1-2; D is perhaps TRBD1 (6 bases). Germline V gene data show CDR1 as DFQATT and CDR2 as SNEGSKA (reference sequence). The length of the CDR3 is 14 residues. V was cut by 3 bases and J by 4 bases, with 15 bases left in between. The CDR3 DNA follows: TGCAGTGCTAGTCCCCCAACAGGGTTCTATGGCTACACCTTC. This sequence encodes CSASPPTGFYGYTF.

The genes are TRBV3-1 (or the pseudogene TRBV3-2) and TRBJ2-5, with 9 positions matching TRBD2. Looked up from germline, CDR1 is LGHDT and CDR2 is YNNKEL (reference sequence). The CDR3 has 15 amino acids. Trimming at V came to 3 bases and at J to 6 bases, leaving 8 bases not matched to a gene. CDR3 protein: CASSHTGTSIQTQYF. The CDR3, as DNA: TGTGCCAGCAGCCACACCGGGACTAGCATACAGACCCAGTACTTC.

The rearrangement uses TRBV7-2 and TRBJ2-2; 13 bases agree with TRBD2. Per the germline V gene, CDR1 is SGHTA and CDR2 is FQGNSA. The ends lost 5 bases at V and 0 bases at J; junction bases unmatched: 3. The CDR3 totals 17 residues. CDR3 coding DNA: TGTGCCAGCAGCCGCGGGACTAGCGGGGCGAACACCGGGGAGCTGTTTTTT. This sequence encodes CASSRGTSGANTGELFF.

The gene calls are TRBV6-5 and TRBJ2-7; a weak D match, TRBD2 (6 bases). Trimming shortened V by 7 bases and J by 1 base, and 14 bases separated the two germline ends. The CDR3 runs to 14 residues. Germline CDR1 MNHEY, CDR2 SVGAGI. The CDR3: CASTPGTASYEQYF. DNA for the CDR3: TGTGCCAGCACTCCCGGGACTGCATCCTACGAGCAGTACTTC.

The gene calls are TRBV2 and TRBJ1-2; TRBD1 might be the D (6 bases). CDR1 SNHLY and CDR2 FYNNEI come from the germline V gene. V shed 3 bases and J shed 5 bases, with 10 bases lying between them. The CDR3 sequence is 13 residues long. This chain's CDR3 is CASSEGRGYGYTF. CDR3 DNA sequence: TGTGCCAGCAGTGAGGGCAGGGGATATGGCTACACCTTC.

This chain uses TRBV11-2 with TRBJ1-2, with 9 nucleotides matching TRBD1. There are 13 residues in the CDR3. The J segment lost 7 bases and the V segment lost 5 bases, leaving 5 bases of the junction unmatched. In germline, CDR1 is SGHAT, CDR2 FQNNGV. This CDR3 is CASSKQGARGYTF. In nucleotides, the CDR3 is TGTGCCAGCAGCAAACAGGGGGCTCGTGGCTACACCTTC.

The chain is built from TRBV18 and TRBJ1-5, with 12 bases aligning to TRBD1. The length of the CDR3 is 17 residues. Germline V CDR1 and CDR2: KGHSH, LQKENI. Trimming removed 6 bases from V and 1 base from J; junction bases left unmatched: 7. The CDR3 sequence is CASSAGTGGVSNQPQHF. The CDR3 DNA follows: TGTGCCAGCTCGGCCGGGACAGGGGGCGTCAGCAATCAGCCCCAGCATTTT.

This clone was detected only once. V usage is TRBV24-1 and J usage is TRBJ2-3; unclear D gene. In germline, CDR1 is KGHDR, CDR2 SFDVKD. The V end lost 4 bases, the J end lost 3 bases, and 7 bases lay between the germline ends. There are 13 residues in the CDR3. CDR3 DNA: TGTGCCACCAGTGACCAGATGACAGATACGCAGTATTTT. Residues: CATSDQMTDTQYF.

This rearrangement joins TRBV7-9 to TRBJ2-2, with D unclear. Between the trimmed V and J ends, which lost 3 bases and 7 bases, there was a span of 3 bases. Germline V gives CDR1 SEHNR, CDR2 FQNEAQ (reference sequence). The CDR3 runs 11 residues. This CDR3 is CASSLSGELFF. The CDR3 DNA sequence: TGTGCCAGCAGCTTGAGCGGGGAGCTGTTTTTT.

CDR3 DNA: TGTGCCAGCAGCTTAACTAGCGGGGGAACAGATACGCAGTATTTT. This translates into CASSLTSGGTDTQYF. V usage is TRBV7-9 and J usage is TRBJ2-3, with 11 bases fitting TRBD2. J lost 3 bases, V lost 2 bases, and 1 base had no gene match. The germline V gene has CDR1 SEHNR and CDR2 FQNEAQ (reference sequence). The CDR3 extends over 15 amino acids.

The chain uses TRBV7-9 and TRBJ2-3, with TRBD1 matching 8 bases. V gave up 5 bases and J gave up 5 bases; unmatched junction bases: 12. Germline assignment: CDR1 SEHNR and CDR2 FQNEAQ (reference sequence). The CDR3 contains 16 residues. CDR3 nucleotide sequence: TGTGCCAGCAGCCCCGTGTTGCAGGGGGCGAGAGATACGCAGTATTTT. Amino acids: CASSPVLQGARDTQYF. Using reference TRBV7-9 and TRBJ2-3 for the parts outside the CDR3, the full variable domain is DTGVSQNPRHKITKRGQNVTFRCDPISEHNRLYWYRQTLGQGPEFLTYFQNEAQLEKSRLLSDRFSAERPKGSFSTLEIQRTEQGDSAMYLCASSPVLQGARDTQYFGPGTRLTVL.

The chain uses TRBV28 and TRBJ2-1; D gene unclear. Germline CDR1 MDHEN, CDR2 SYDVKM. Trimming pared 1 base from V and 7 bases from J, leaving 5 bases between. CDR3 length: 12 residues. Here the CDR3 reads CASSLLTNEQFF. In nucleotides, the CDR3 is TGTGCCAGCAGTTTATTGACAAATGAGCAGTTCTTC.

This clone is a singleton in its sample. The rearrangement links TRBV12-3 or TRBV12-4 to TRBJ2-1, with 8 bases identical to TRBD1. The CDR3 has 12 residues. V was pared by 6 bases and J by 9 bases, with 4 bases of the junction left unmatched. The CDR3 sequence is CASRDREAEQFF. In nucleotides, the CDR3 is TGTGCCAGCAGGGACAGGGAGGCTGAGCAGTTCTTC.

As DNA, the CDR3 is TGTGCCAGCAGCTTATTCAAAACGCTTCGGGATGAGCAGTTCTTC. The encoded protein is CASSLFKTLRDEQFF. The chain is built from TRBV7-2 and TRBJ2-1; D unclear. The CDR3 is 15 residues long. Germline loops: CDR1 SGHTA, CDR2 FQGNSA. Trimming cost V 2 bases and J 8 bases, with 16 bases left between them.

V gene TRBV19 combines with J gene TRBJ1-3, with a weak D call TRBD1 (5 bases). With 3 bases removed from V and 0 bases from J, the gap between germline ends came to 9 bases. Germline lookup yields CDR1 LNHDA and CDR2 SQIVND (reference sequence). The CDR3 spans 15 residues. The CDR3 nucleotides read TGTGCCAGTAGTATGCGACAGTTCTCTGGAAACACCATATATTTT. Protein sequence: CASSMRQFSGNTIYF.

The genes are TRBV5-1 and TRBJ1-1, with 8 bases that match TRBD1. V was pared by 2 bases and J by 1 base, with 4 bases of the junction left unmatched. In germline, CDR1 is SGHRS, CDR2 YFSETQ. The CDR3 sequence is 15 residues long. The CDR3 loop is CASSLEQGGNTEAFF. The CDR3, as DNA: TGCGCCAGCAGCTTAGAACAGGGGGGGAACACTGAAGCTTTCTTT.

The chain couples TRBV6-6 to TRBJ1-6, with D perhaps TRBD1 (5 bases). Germline CDR1 reads MNHNY; CDR2 reads SVGAGI (reference sequence). Trimming cost V 4 bases and J 8 bases, with 15 bases left between them. The CDR3 totals 15 residues. The CDR3 bases are TGTGCCAGCAGTTTCCCCCTCAGGGTTGATTCACCCCTCCACTTT. Residues: CASSFPLRVDSPLHF.

The V gene is TRBV27, the J gene TRBJ2-7; TRBD1 aligns across 9 bases. The CDR3 is made up of 15 amino acids. Germline-derived CDR1 and CDR2 are MNHEY and SMNVEV (reference sequence). Trimming took 6 bases from V and 3 from J; bases not matched to a gene: 9. Written as DNA, the CDR3 is TGTGCCAGCAGCCTACAGGGGGCGTCTCTCTACGAGCAGTACTTC. Its protein is CASSLQGASLYEQYF.

CDR3 in amino acids: CASSPRQGNSNQPQHF. The CDR3 DNA sequence: TGTGCCAGTAGTCCCCGACAGGGAAATAGCAATCAGCCCCAGCATTTT. The rearrangement uses TRBV19 and TRBJ1-5; TRBD1 matches 7 bases. Germline lookup yields CDR1 LNHDA and CDR2 SQIVND (reference sequence). The V segment lost 5 bases and the J segment 0 bases; nucleotides outside the gene matches: 7. The CDR3 has 16 residues.